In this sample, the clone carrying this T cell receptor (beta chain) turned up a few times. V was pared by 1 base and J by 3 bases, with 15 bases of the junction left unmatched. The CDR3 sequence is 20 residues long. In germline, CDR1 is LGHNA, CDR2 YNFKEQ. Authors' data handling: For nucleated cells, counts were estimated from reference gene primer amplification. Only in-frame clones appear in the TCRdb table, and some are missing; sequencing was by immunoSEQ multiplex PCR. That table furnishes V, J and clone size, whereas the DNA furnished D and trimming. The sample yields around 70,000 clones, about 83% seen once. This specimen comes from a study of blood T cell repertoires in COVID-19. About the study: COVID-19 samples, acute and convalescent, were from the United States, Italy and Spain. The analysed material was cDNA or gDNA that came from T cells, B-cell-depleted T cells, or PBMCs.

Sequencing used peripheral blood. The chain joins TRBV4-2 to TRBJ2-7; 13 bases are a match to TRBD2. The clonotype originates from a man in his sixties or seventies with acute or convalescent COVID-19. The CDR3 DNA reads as TGTGCCAGCAGCCAAGGGGGACTAGCGGGACCCCCCAGGGTCCGCTACGAGCAGTACTTC. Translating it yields CASSQGGLAGPPRVRYEQYF.